The rows below give T cell receptor beta chains drawn from one sample of a study of shared clonotypes between healthy human individuals. TCRdb's copy holds only in-frame clones and misses some; the assay was immunoSEQ multiplex PCR. The sample yields 450,000 to 650,000 clones, around 77% seen once. Sequencing used PBMCs. The receptors here all came from a woman aged 35 to 49 in good health. Some clones in this sample may be carry-over from other donors' samples. The CDR3 runs from the conserved cysteine through the conserved F or W. A D gene is named only where the DNA matches it firmly.

CDR3aa	d_gene	v_gene	j_gene
CASSLAVAYNQETQYF	NA	TRBV19	TRBJ2-5
CAIRPGPNYGYTF	NA	TRBV10-3	TRBJ1-2
CASSSRTSGRAYEQFF	TRBD2	TRBV7-8	TRBJ2-1
CASNPPSVNNEQFF	NA	TRBV28	TRBJ2-1
CASSPPVTPGSNNQPQHF	NA	TRBV7-6	TRBJ1-5
CASRTRQGGEQYF	TRBD1	TRBV7-2	TRBJ2-7
CASSRRWAGGYEQYF	TRBD2	TRBV4-1	NA
CASSLPPGNNEQFF	NA	TRBV28	TRBJ2-1
CASRRTGGAGTGELFF	TRBD1	TRBV11-1	TRBJ2-2
CAWRTRGDTEAFF	TRBD1	TRBV30	TRBJ1-1
CASSFGLITDTQYF	NA	TRBV5-1	TRBJ2-3
CASSQAGGLYNEQFF	TRBD2	TRBV9	TRBJ2-1
CASTPLLGGGNQPQHF	NA	TRBV2	TRBJ1-5
CASSKAGVEETQYF	TRBD2	TRBV19	TRBJ2-5
CATSWSKSTEAFF	NA	TRBV15	TRBJ1-1
CASSAVDQPQHF	NA	TRBV28	TRBJ1-5
CASSAPFVAAYQYF	NA	TRBV6-1	TRBJ2-7